These T cell receptor beta chains were read from a single sample in a study of control samples from healthy donors and cancer patients. Sequencing used immunoSEQ multiplex PCR; TCRdb keeps in-frame clones, though not all of them. The table lists about 160,000 clones, approximately 92% of them singletons. The sequencing sample was made of blood. These receptors came from a woman aged 60-75 years in good health. CDR3s include the opening cysteine and the closing phenylalanine or tryptophan. D genes are given only for firm matches. Not every row has a clone size; where given, it reads once, few, many or a size class.

V gene: TRBV6-2/TRBV6-3; J gene: TRBJ2-5; D gene: TRBD2; clone size: .; CDR3 protein: CASSRSGALQETQYF; CDR3 DNA: TGTGCCAGCAGCCGTAGCGGGGCTTTGCAAGAGACCCAGTACTTC
V gene: TRBV6-5; J gene: TRBJ2-7; D gene: .; clone size: .; CDR3 protein: CASSSQQGYEQYF; CDR3 DNA: TGTGCCAGCAGTTCCCAACAGGGCTACGAGCAGTACTTC
V gene: TRBV4-3; J gene: TRBJ1-4; D gene: .; clone size: .; CDR3 protein: CASSQDPVLGGAWEATNEKLFF; CDR3 DNA: TGCGCCAGCAGCCAAGATCCGGTGTTGGGGGGCGCTTGGGAAGCAACTAATGAAAAACTGTTTTTT
V gene: TRBV2; J gene: TRBJ2-3; D gene: TRBD1; clone size: .; CDR3 protein: CASRKRQGAGTQYF; CDR3 DNA: TGTGCCAGCAGAAAGAGACAGGGCGCAGGTACGCAGTATTTT
V gene: TRBV7-9; J gene: TRBJ1-5; D gene: .; clone size: .; CDR3 protein: CASSLEGVVQPQHF; CDR3 DNA: TGTGCCAGCAGCTTAGAAGGGGTGGTTCAGCCCCAGCATTTT
V gene: TRBV5-1; J gene: TRBJ2-3; D gene: TRBD2; clone size: .; CDR3 protein: CASSSGGQADTQYF; CDR3 DNA: TGCGCCAGCAGCTCGGGGGGGCAGGCAGATACGCAGTATTTT
V gene: TRBV9; J gene: TRBJ2-1; D gene: TRBD2; clone size: .; CDR3 protein: CASSISGSSYNEQFF; CDR3 DNA: TGTGCCAGCAGCATTAGCGGGAGCTCCTACAATGAGCAGTTCTTC
V gene: TRBV29-1; J gene: TRBJ1-1; D gene: .; clone size: .; CDR3 protein: CSVVPQGTEAFF; CDR3 DNA: TGCAGCGTCGTTCCACAGGGCACTGAAGCTTTCTTT
V gene: TRBV7-2; J gene: TRBJ1-2; D gene: TRBD1; clone size: .; CDR3 protein: CASSLGQGRGYTF; CDR3 DNA: TGTGCCAGCAGCTTAGGACAGGGACGTGGCTACACCTTC
V gene: TRBV6-1; J gene: TRBJ1-2; D gene: TRBD1; clone size: few; CDR3 protein: CASSDERTGSQQMFGYTF; CDR3 DNA: TGTGCCAGCAGTGACGAACGGACAGGGTCCCAACAAATGTTTGGCTACACCTTC
V gene: TRBV11-2; J gene: TRBJ1-2; D gene: .; clone size: .; CDR3 protein: CASSPGSTNYGYTF; CDR3 DNA: TGTGCCAGCAGTCCAGGATCCACGAACTATGGCTACACCTTC
V gene: TRBV19; J gene: TRBJ2-3; D gene: TRBD2; clone size: .; CDR3 protein: CASQTRLAGGTDTQYF; CDR3 DNA: TGTGCCAGTCAAACGAGACTAGCGGGGGGGACAGATACGCAGTATTTT
V gene: TRBV25-1; J gene: TRBJ2-3; D gene: .; clone size: .; CDR3 protein: CASSEAGPSTDTQYF; CDR3 DNA: TGTGCCAGCAGTGAAGCGGGGCCCAGCACAGATACGCAGTATTTT
V gene: TRBV5-1; J gene: TRBJ1-6; D gene: .; clone size: once; CDR3 protein: CASSLDSNNSPLHF; CDR3 DNA: TGCGCCAGCAGCTTGGACAGCAATAATTCACCCCTCCACTTT
V gene: TRBV19; J gene: TRBJ1-2; D gene: .; clone size: once; CDR3 protein: CASSLPGTGGANYGYTF; CDR3 DNA: TGTGCCAGTAGTCTTCCCGGCACGGGGGGGGCGAACTATGGCTACACCTTC
V gene: TRBV6-5; J gene: TRBJ1-2; D gene: .; clone size: .; CDR3 protein: CASSWGRGRSNYGYTF; CDR3 DNA: TGTGCCAGCAGTTGGGGGAGGGGAAGGTCCAACTATGGCTACACCTTC
V gene: TRBV4-3; J gene: TRBJ1-1; D gene: .; clone size: .; CDR3 protein: CASSRRRGGLFTEAFF; CDR3 DNA: TGCGCCAGCAGCCGCCGGAGGGGGGGGCTGTTCACTGAAGCTTTCTTT
V gene: TRBV6-5; J gene: TRBJ1-2; D gene: .; clone size: .; CDR3 protein: CASSSSGSGTLPGYTF; CDR3 DNA: TGTGCCAGCAGTTCTAGCGGTTCAGGGACTTTACCTGGCTACACCTTC
V gene: TRBV5-4; J gene: TRBJ2-3; D gene: .; clone size: once; CDR3 protein: CASSLVADTQYF; CDR3 DNA: TGTGCCAGCAGCTTGGTGGCAGATACGCAGTATTTT
V gene: TRBV5-1; J gene: TRBJ2-1; D gene: TRBD2; clone size: .; CDR3 protein: CASSPSSGGASYEQFF; CDR3 DNA: TGCGCCAGCAGCCCCTCTAGCGGGGGGGCGTCATATGAGCAGTTCTTC
V gene: TRBV6-6; J gene: TRBJ1-5; D gene: .; clone size: .; CDR3 protein: CAGSESYSNQPQHF; CDR3 DNA: TGTGCCGGGTCAGAATCTTATAGCAATCAGCCCCAGCATTTT
V gene: TRBV29-1; J gene: TRBJ1-5; D gene: TRBD1; clone size: .; CDR3 protein: CSVAWGQDQPQHF; CDR3 DNA: TGCAGCGTTGCTTGGGGACAGGATCAGCCCCAGCATTTT
V gene: TRBV7-9; J gene: TRBJ1-5; D gene: .; clone size: .; CDR3 protein: CASSFGREGQPQHF; CDR3 DNA: TGTGCCAGCAGCTTCGGCAGGGAGGGCCAGCCCCAGCATTTT
V gene: TRBV18; J gene: TRBJ1-2; D gene: TRBD1; clone size: .; CDR3 protein: CASSPLDRGNYGYTF; CDR3 DNA: TGTGCCAGCTCACCCTTGGACAGGGGAAACTATGGCTACACCTTC
V gene: TRBV30; J gene: TRBJ2-1; D gene: .; clone size: .; CDR3 protein: CAWSVRNEQFF; CDR3 DNA: TGTGCCTGGAGTGTACGAAATGAGCAGTTCTTC
V gene: TRBV10-2; J gene: TRBJ1-6; D gene: TRBD1; clone size: .; CDR3 protein: CASSEGQGLPYNSPLHF; CDR3 DNA: TGCGCCAGCAGTGAGGGACAGGGATTGCCCTATAATTCACCCCTCCACTTT
V gene: TRBV5-6; J gene: TRBJ1-2; D gene: .; clone size: .; CDR3 protein: CASTRGGSYGYTF; CDR3 DNA: TGTGCCAGCACCCGAGGTGGAAGCTATGGCTACACCTTC
V gene: TRBV5-6; J gene: TRBJ1-2; D gene: TRBD1; clone size: once; CDR3 protein: CASRNRDRLRGYTF; CDR3 DNA: TGTGCCAGCAGAAACCGGGACAGGCTCAGGGGCTACACCTTC
V gene: TRBV20-1; J gene: TRBJ2-4; D gene: .; clone size: .; CDR3 protein: CSASSGNKNIQYF; CDR3 DNA: TGCAGTGCTAGTTCAGGGAACAAAAACATTCAGTACTTC
V gene: TRBV5-1; J gene: TRBJ1-2; D gene: .; clone size: .; CDR3 protein: CASSSPSLTPDRISGYTF; CDR3 DNA: TGCGCCAGCAGCTCGCCATCCCTTACACCCGACAGAATATCTGGCTACACCTTC
V gene: TRBV7-9; J gene: TRBJ1-1; D gene: .; clone size: once; CDR3 protein: CASSLDVTSSWSF; CDR3 DNA: TGTGCCAGCAGCTTAGATGTGACCTCCTCGTGGTCATTT
V gene: TRBV20-1; J gene: TRBJ2-2; D gene: .; clone size: .; CDR3 protein: CSASGTGELFF; CDR3 DNA: TGCAGTGCTAGTGGTACCGGGGAGCTGTTTTTT
V gene: TRBV9; J gene: TRBJ2-5; D gene: .; clone size: .; CDR3 protein: CASSGEVGARETQYF; CDR3 DNA: TGTGCCAGCAGCGGGGAGGTGGGGGCTAGGGAGACCCAGTACTTC
V gene: TRBV5-1; J gene: TRBJ1-4; D gene: .; clone size: .; CDR3 protein: CASKTGSVNEKLFF; CDR3 DNA: TGCGCCAGCAAAACGGGTTCAGTTAATGAAAAACTGTTTTTT
V gene: TRBV7-2; J gene: TRBJ1-2; D gene: .; clone size: .; CDR3 protein: CASSLRPGGIDHGYTF; CDR3 DNA: TGTGCCAGCAGCTTACGGCCGGGGGGAATTGATCATGGCTACACCTTC
V gene: TRBV3-1/TRBV3-2; J gene: TRBJ2-2; D gene: .; clone size: .; CDR3 protein: CASSQDWGPTGELFF; CDR3 DNA: TGTGCCAGCAGCCAAGATTGGGGACCCACCGGGGAGCTGTTTTTT
V gene: TRBV6-6; J gene: TRBJ2-1; D gene: .; clone size: .; CDR3 protein: CASSHLYEQFF; CDR3 DNA: TGTGCCAGCAGCCACCTATATGAGCAGTTCTTC
V gene: TRBV18; J gene: TRBJ1-5; D gene: .; clone size: .; CDR3 protein: CASSSQGLANNQPQHF; CDR3 DNA: TGTGCCAGCTCAAGTCAGGGGTTGGCAAACAATCAGCCCCAGCATTTT
V gene: TRBV12-5; J gene: TRBJ1-5; D gene: .; clone size: .; CDR3 protein: CASGSPAGVRNQPQHF; CDR3 DNA: TGTGCTAGTGGTTCTCCCGCGGGGGTGCGCAATCAGCCCCAGCATTTT
V gene: TRBV7-3; J gene: TRBJ2-3; D gene: .; clone size: .; CDR3 protein: CASSLTGDTQYF; CDR3 DNA: TGTGCCAGCAGCTTAACTGGGGATACGCAGTATTTT
V gene: TRBV2; J gene: TRBJ1-2; D gene: .; clone size: .; CDR3 protein: CASSERPYGYTF; CDR3 DNA: TGTGCCAGCAGTGAAAGGCCATATGGCTACACCTTC
V gene: TRBV7-9; J gene: TRBJ2-2; D gene: TRBD2; clone size: .; CDR3 protein: CASSPKGPIAGVITGELFF; CDR3 DNA: TGTGCCAGCAGCCCCAAAGGGCCCATAGCGGGGGTGATCACCGGGGAGCTGTTTTTT
V gene: TRBV6-1; J gene: TRBJ2-1; D gene: .; clone size: .; CDR3 protein: CASSVAGEALQSSYNEQFF; CDR3 DNA: TGTGCCAGCAGTGTGGCAGGAGAGGCTTTACAGAGCTCCTACAATGAGCAGTTCTTC
V gene: TRBV6-5; J gene: TRBJ1-2; D gene: .; clone size: .; CDR3 protein: CASSYSQGRSNYGYTF; CDR3 DNA: TGTGCCAGCAGTTACAGTCAGGGGAGGTCTAACTATGGCTACACCTTC
V gene: TRBV29-1; J gene: TRBJ2-1; D gene: .; clone size: .; CDR3 protein: CSVGQSHEQFF; CDR3 DNA: TGCAGCGTCGGACAGTCCCATGAGCAGTTCTTC
V gene: TRBV19; J gene: TRBJ2-7; D gene: .; clone size: .; CDR3 protein: CASSMLGGLSYEQYF; CDR3 DNA: TGTGCCAGTAGTATGTTAGGGGGACTCTCCTACGAGCAGTACTTC
V gene: TRBV7-3; J gene: TRBJ2-7; D gene: .; clone size: .; CDR3 protein: CASSLIGSYEQYF; CDR3 DNA: TGTGCCAGCAGCTTAATCGGGTCCTACGAGCAGTACTTC
V gene: TRBV7-9; J gene: TRBJ1-3; D gene: .; clone size: .; CDR3 protein: CASSLARQSGQDTIYF; CDR3 DNA: TGTGCCAGCAGCTTAGCGCGCCAGTCCGGCCAGGACACCATATATTTT